This paragraph covers one T cell receptor (beta chain) sequence. This clonotype was counted between two and nine times. Its antigen is currently not known. Base qualities are not at hand, and no much larger clone is one base apart. The time point label, read with the paper, signifies: pre-sensitization, week 0. Taken with the paper, the label for treatment or condition translates to: therapeutic diphenylcyclopropenone sensitization with weekly scalp DPC. Blood at each patch-test visit was drawn before the patch test was applied. Eligible patients were aged 18 to 70, diagnosed with alopecia, deemed suitable for DPC therapy, and excluded if pregnant. Total RNA was isolated from unfractionated whole blood collected in Tempus Blood RNA tubes. The germline V gene encodes CDR1 SQVTM and CDR2 ANQGSEA. The V end loses 3 bases and the J end loses 4 bases, and a stretch of 9 bases separates them. The CDR3, from cysteine to phenylalanine, totals 13 residues. Only the CDR3 region is kept as DNA, spanning 39 bases read in frame from base 1.

This entry belongs to a study of human T cells and chemical hapten exposure (dated by TCRdb to the early 2020s). Study-wide context: For sensitization, 2% DPC in acetone was applied to a roughly 2 cm by roughly 2 cm area of upper inner arm skin. Patient blood was sampled pre-sensitization (week 0) and at 2, 6 and about 24 weeks after DPC sensitization. The mostly female patient cohort included alopecia areata with under or over 50% scalp involvement, alopecia totalis and alopecia universalis. The study tracked peripheral blood TCR repertoire changes in vivo during primary and secondary sensitization to the hapten diphenylcyclopropenone (DPC) in alopecia patients. Throughout the approximately 24-week study period, patients were also given weekly therapeutic DPC doses on the scalp. For TCR sequencing, blood came from 25 to 35 alopecia patients at anywhere from one to four time points (pre-sensitization, 2, 6 and 24 weeks). Patch testing on the upper back used Finn chambers containing 0.01% DPC, with scoring done after 6 days according to International Contact Dermatitis Research Group standards. Libraries were pooled for sequencing, and variation in per-sample TCR yields was attributed mainly to small differences in library volumes within the pool. Findings and caveats that apply to the study as a whole: Significantly more large CDR3 similarity clusters were formed by expanded TCRs than by pre-sensitization or healthy control sets, consistent with antigen-driven responses. Alopecia, a presumed autoimmune disease, was present in all patients, so the immune response of the patients might differ from that of healthy individuals. A positive correlation was found between the number of PT1 expanded TCRs and patch test score, with significance reached at thresholds 8, 16 and 32 but not 4. The number of TCRs above 1 in 1000 frequency did not change with DPC sensitization; there was no evidence of global repertoire structure alterations. After repeated subsampling, the strength of the expansion versus patch-test correlation and the threshold at which it became significant changed.

The method behind the library was RACE. The sample was run on a NextSeq 500. During library preparation, unique molecular identifiers were attached to individual cDNA molecules so that TCRs could be counted quantitatively and reproducibly. Each blood RNA sample was used to sequence both TCR alpha and TCR beta chains. The original pipeline was this. The median number of TCRs per sample was approximately 93,000, ranging from about 20,000 to 690,600. V, J and CDR3 annotation of the TCR reads was performed with the Decombinator software suite. To make PS versus PT1 abundance plots, every sample was subsampled to the same number of TCRs (28,000). TCRs were defined as expanded if absent before sensitization and observed at least eight times at the 2-week time point. The public reads were run again by TCRdb, first through fastp at Q25 and then through MiXCR, and only productive beta chains were kept. CDR3 protein duplicates are merged, each entry listing the most common genes and DNA. In this record, the V and J calls reflect TCRdb's handling and not the investigators' own analysis. The sample table shows approximately 100,000 distinct CDR3 sequences, and 8% to 10% are seen once. Approximately 3.8% of the sample is in the top ten clones.

The material was whole blood, obtained in connection with sensitization to the hapten diphenylcyclopropenone (DPC). The sequence came from a woman between 35 and 50 years old with alopecia areata. Some clones in this sample may be carry-over from other donors' samples. Recombination linked TRBV29-1 to TRBJ2-2, with an unclear D gene assignment. The sequenced DNA: TGCAGCGTTGAGGTGGGGTTCACCGGGGAGCTGTTTTTT. Its protein product is CSVEVGFTGELFF.